These T cell receptor beta chains were read from a single sample in a study of Graves' ophthalmopathy and Graves' hyperthyroidism. TCRdb reprocessed the multiplex PCR reads with MiXCR, giving one entry per CDR3 protein. Of 150,000 to 200,000 distinct CDR3 sequences in the sample, roughly 36% were seen once. The specimen sequenced was peripheral blood. Receptors were obtained from a man aged 25-40 years with Graves' ophthalmopathy. The CDR3 runs from the conserved cysteine through the conserved F or W. Each record gives: J gene, D gene, clone size, V gene, CDR3 DNA, CDR3 protein. D genes are given only for firm matches. Only some rows state a clone size, as once, few, many or a class for expanded clones.

j_call: TRBJ1-6; d_call: .; clone_size: many; v_call: TRBV27; cdr3_nt: TGTGCCAGCAGTTTGATGGCCGGCGGCCGGGGAACCTATAATTCACCCCTCCACTTT; cdr3_aa: CASSLMAGGRGTYNSPLHF
j_call: TRBJ2-6; d_call: .; clone_size: .; v_call: TRBV6-2/TRBV6-3; cdr3_nt: TGTGCCAGCAGTCGGGCGGTAAACTCTGGGGCCAACGTCCTGACTTTC; cdr3_aa: CASSRAVNSGANVLTF
j_call: TRBJ1-1; d_call: .; clone_size: .; v_call: TRBV10-1; cdr3_nt: TGCGCCAGCAGCGTCCGGGAGGACACTGAAGCTTTCTTT; cdr3_aa: CASSVREDTEAFF
j_call: TRBJ1-3; d_call: .; clone_size: .; v_call: TRBV6-2/TRBV6-3; cdr3_nt: TGTGCCAGCAGTTACCCACCAAGCTCCGGAAACACCATATATTTT; cdr3_aa: CASSYPPSSGNTIYF
j_call: TRBJ1-2; d_call: TRBD1; clone_size: few; v_call: TRBV6-1; cdr3_nt: TGTGCCAGCATTGGCAGGGGGCCAACCTATGGCTACACCTTC; cdr3_aa: CASIGRGPTYGYTF
j_call: TRBJ1-2; d_call: .; clone_size: many; v_call: TRBV15; cdr3_nt: TGTGCCACCAGCACCGGGGTCGGTGGCTACACCTTC; cdr3_aa: CATSTGVGGYTF
j_call: TRBJ2-7; d_call: .; clone_size: many; v_call: TRBV28; cdr3_nt: TGTGCCAGCAGACCTTTGGGAGAGGCGAGCGAGCAGTACTTC; cdr3_aa: CASRPLGEASEQYF
j_call: TRBJ2-2; d_call: TRBD2; clone_size: .; v_call: TRBV12-3/TRBV12-4; cdr3_nt: TGTGCCAGCAGTTGGGTAGCGGGAGGGCCGGGGGAGCTGTTTTTT; cdr3_aa: CASSWVAGGPGELFF
j_call: TRBJ2-7; d_call: .; clone_size: many; v_call: TRBV20-1; cdr3_nt: TGCAGTGCGCGGGACAGTTACGGGCAGTACTTC; cdr3_aa: CSARDSYGQYF
j_call: TRBJ2-7; d_call: .; clone_size: .; v_call: TRBV5-4; cdr3_nt: TGTGCCAGCAGCCACGGAGGGGGGTTCGAGCAGTACTTC; cdr3_aa: CASSHGGGFEQYF
j_call: TRBJ1-1; d_call: .; clone_size: many; v_call: TRBV4-1; cdr3_nt: TGCGCCAGCAGCCAAGATCAGGGGAACACTGAAGCTTTCTTT; cdr3_aa: CASSQDQGNTEAFF
j_call: TRBJ1-2; d_call: .; clone_size: .; v_call: TRBV6-5; cdr3_nt: TGTGCCAGCAGTTCGGGATCCCGGCACTATGGCTACACCTTC; cdr3_aa: CASSSGSRHYGYTF
j_call: TRBJ2-5; d_call: .; clone_size: many; v_call: TRBV29-1; cdr3_nt: TGCAGCGTTGAAATGATCCGGGACTTAATGAATGAAGAGACCCAGTACTTC; cdr3_aa: CSVEMIRDLMNEETQYF